This record concerns one TCR beta chain sequence. Its antigen remains unknown. The data originate from a study of T cell responses to AZD1222 COVID-19 vaccine. Findings and caveats of the study: Two AZD1222 doses significantly raised spike-specific TCR breadth and depth over controls. Without day 14 samples, only post-peak T cell repertoires were studied. Baseline serology detected seropositivity in only six or seven AZD1222 recipients. A reported finding is that nearly half of spike-specific TCRs target unmutated variant regions.

Repertoires were generated with immunoSEQ multiplex PCR, while TCRdb's copy carries only in-frame clones and drops some. Counted here are approximately 150,000 clones, roughly 93% occurring once; the ten biggest clones make up around 2.1%. Trimming removed 6 bases from V and 6 bases from J; junction bases left unmatched: 0. This CDR3 is 13 amino acids long. The germline V gene encodes CDR1 MNHEY and CDR2 SVGAGI. V usage is TRBV6-5 and J usage is TRBJ1-6; 9 nucleotides align to TRBD1. This receptor was taken from an adult who received the AZD1222 COVID-19 vaccine. Material: peripheral blood, obtained 28 days after the second AZD1222 dose. CDR3 in DNA: TGTGCCAGCAGGGGACAGGGTAATTCACCCCTCCACTTT. Amino acids: CASRGQGNSPLHF.